Presented here are 4 T cell receptor beta chains from one specimen sequenced in a study of cytomegalovirus exposure and HLA in healthy donors. Using immunoSEQ multiplex PCR, the repertoire was profiled, and TCRdb retains in-frame clones only, with some absent. This table has more than 100,000 clones, 88% appearing once. The sequenced sample consisted of PBMCs. All receptors come from a woman aged 18 to 35 in good health and CMV-seropositive.

The V and J genes are TRBV6-1 and TRBJ2-5; possible D gene TRBD1, 5 bases. Germline V gene data show CDR1 as MNHNS and CDR2 as SASEGT. V dropped 2 bases and J dropped 0 bases, with 10 bases sitting between them. This CDR3 is 15 amino acids long. The CDR3 sequence: CASSEFNRYQETQYF. The CDR3 bases are TGTGCCAGCAGTGAATTTAACAGGTACCAAGAGACCCAGTACTTC.

The chain is built from TRBV19 and TRBJ1-5; D is uncertain. The CDR3 is 13 residues long. Germline V lookup: CDR1 LNHDA, CDR2 SQIVND (reference sequence). Deletions cut 7 bases from V and 5 bases from J, with 12 bases between. The CDR3 reads CASNQDWDQPQHF. The CDR3 coding sequence is TGTGCCAGTAATCAGGATTGGGATCAGCCCCAGCATTTT.

This clone was recorded once. The chain uses TRBV5-4 and TRBJ2-7; D may be TRBD2 (7 bases). This CDR3 spans 15 amino acids. Germline-derived CDR1 and CDR2 are SGHNT and YYREEE (reference sequence). Trimming cost V 4 bases and J 5 bases, with 19 bases left between them. The CDR3 DNA reads TGTGCCAGCAGCCCCAAGGGGGGGCCCGGGGACGAGCAGTACTTC. Its protein is CASSPKGGPGDEQYF.

The chain couples TRBV7-2 to TRBJ2-3; D gene uncertain. Germline V gives CDR1 SGHTA, CDR2 FQGNSA. The CDR3 sequence is 13 residues long. The V end lost 2 bases, the J end lost 2 bases, and 5 bases lay between the germline ends. CDR3: CASSLSLTDTQYF. The CDR3 nucleotides are TGTGCCAGCAGCTTAAGCCTCACAGATACGCAGTATTTT.